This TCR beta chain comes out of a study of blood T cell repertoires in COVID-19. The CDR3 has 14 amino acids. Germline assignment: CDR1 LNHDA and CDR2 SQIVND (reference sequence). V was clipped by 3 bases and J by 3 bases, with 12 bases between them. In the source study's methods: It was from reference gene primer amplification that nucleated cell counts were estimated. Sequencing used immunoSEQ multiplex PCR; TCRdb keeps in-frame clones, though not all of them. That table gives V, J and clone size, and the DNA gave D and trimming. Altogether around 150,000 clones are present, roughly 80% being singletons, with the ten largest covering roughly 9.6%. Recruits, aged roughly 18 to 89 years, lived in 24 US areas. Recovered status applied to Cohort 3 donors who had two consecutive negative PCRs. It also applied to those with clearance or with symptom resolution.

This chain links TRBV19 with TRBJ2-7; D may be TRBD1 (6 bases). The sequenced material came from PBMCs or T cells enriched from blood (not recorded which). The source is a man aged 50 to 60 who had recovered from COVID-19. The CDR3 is CASSMADSLYEQYF. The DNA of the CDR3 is TGTGCCAGTAGTATGGCGGACAGTCTCTACGAGCAGTACTTC. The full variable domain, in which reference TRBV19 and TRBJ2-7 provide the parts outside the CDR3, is DGGITQSPKYLFRKEGQNVTLSCEQNLNHDAMYWYRQDPGQGLRLIYYSQIVNDFQKGDIAEGYSVSREKKESFPLTVTSAQKNPTAFYLCASSMADSLYEQYFGPGTRLTVT.